Listed below are T cell receptor beta chains from one sample, sequenced in a study of blood T cell repertoires in COVID-19. Repertoires were generated with immunoSEQ multiplex PCR, while TCRdb's copy carries only in-frame clones and drops some. This table has over 350,000 clones, about 88% appearing once. The sequenced sample was PBMCs or T cells enriched from blood (not recorded which). Every receptor here comes from a woman aged 18-29 years who had recovered from COVID-19. The CDR3 runs from the conserved cysteine through the conserved F or W. A D gene is named only where the DNA matches it firmly. Rows may omit the clone size; those that give it use once, few, many or a size class.

j_call	v_call	clone_size	d_call	cdr3_aa	cdr3_nt
TRBJ1-5	TRBV6-5	-	-	CASSRPRRDNQPQHF	TGTGCCAGCAGCCGCCCCCGCAGGGACAATCAGCCCCAGCATTTT
TRBJ1-1	TRBV2	-	-	CASSPGVITEAFF	TGTGCCAGCAGTCCAGGGGTGATCACTGAAGCTTTCTTT
TRBJ2-3	TRBV14	once	-	CASSQLRGRGVDTQYF	TGTGCCAGCAGCCAATTAAGGGGCAGGGGCGTGGATACGCAGTATTTT
TRBJ2-7	TRBV19	-	TRBD1	CASSDGQGAVEQYF	TGTGCCAGTAGTGATGGACAGGGGGCAGTCGAGCAGTACTTC
TRBJ2-2	TRBV2	-	TRBD1	CASSETGGSGELFF	TGTGCCAGCAGTGAAACAGGGGGCTCCGGGGAGCTGTTTTTT
TRBJ2-3	TRBV19	-	-	CASSTGTSRATDTQYF	TGTGCCAGCTCTACTGGGACTTCTAGAGCCACAGATACGCAGTATTTT
TRBJ1-2	TRBV30	-	TRBD1	CAWSVTGGGSGGGYTF	TGTGCCTGGAGCGTGACAGGGGGGGGAAGTGGCGGAGGCTACACCTTC
TRBJ1-2	TRBV7-2	once	-	CASSLRMGEAGGPGYTF	TGTGCCAGCAGCCTGAGAATGGGCGAGGCGGGTGGTCCGGGCTACACCTTC
TRBJ2-5	TRBV7-3	-	-	CASSLGQQETQYF	TGTGCCAGCAGCTTAGGCCAGCAAGAGACCCAGTACTTC
TRBJ1-4	TRBV29-1	-	-	CSVEAIRGANEKLFF	TGCAGCGTTGAAGCAATCAGGGGTGCTAATGAAAAACTGTTTTTT
TRBJ2-7	TRBV9	-	-	CASSVSGDSSYEQYF	TGTGCCAGCAGCGTGTCCGGGGATAGCTCCTACGAGCAGTACTTC
TRBJ2-6	TRBV28	-	-	CATLTGFPGANVLTF	TGTGCTACGCTAACGGGGTTTCCTGGGGCCAACGTCCTGACTTTC
TRBJ1-6	TRBV7-2	-	-	CASSSMKGQPNSPLHF	TGTGCCAGCAGCTCGATGAAAGGACAGCCAAATTCACCCCTCCACTTT
TRBJ2-2	TRBV6-5	-	-	CASSYQSEGRGELFF	TGTGCCAGCAGTTATCAGTCTGAAGGGAGGGGGGAGCTGTTTTTT
TRBJ2-3	TRBV30	-	TRBD2	CAWSVLSGGTDTQYF	TGTGCCTGGAGTGTACTCAGCGGGGGCACAGATACGCAGTATTTT